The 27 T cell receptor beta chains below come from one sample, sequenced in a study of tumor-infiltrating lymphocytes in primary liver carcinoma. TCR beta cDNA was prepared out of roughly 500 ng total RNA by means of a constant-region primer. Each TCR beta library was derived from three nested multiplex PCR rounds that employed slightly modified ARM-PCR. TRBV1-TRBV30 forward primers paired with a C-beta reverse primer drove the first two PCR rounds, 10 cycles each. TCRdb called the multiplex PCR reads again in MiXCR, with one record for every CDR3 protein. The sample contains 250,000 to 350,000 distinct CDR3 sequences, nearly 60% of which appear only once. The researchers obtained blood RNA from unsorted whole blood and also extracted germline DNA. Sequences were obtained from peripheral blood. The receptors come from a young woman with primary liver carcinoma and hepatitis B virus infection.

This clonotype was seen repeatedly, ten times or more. The CDR3 DNA follows: TGCGCCAGCAGCCCTGGCGGACAGGGGAGCGATGAGCAGTTCTTC. Protein product: CASSPGGQGSDEQFF. V gene TRBV4-1 combines with J gene TRBJ2-1, with 9 positions matching TRBD1. Germline V gene lookup returns CDR1 MGHRA and CDR2 YSYEKL. V was clipped by 4 bases and J by 8 bases; unmatched bases: 9. The CDR3 spans 15 residues.

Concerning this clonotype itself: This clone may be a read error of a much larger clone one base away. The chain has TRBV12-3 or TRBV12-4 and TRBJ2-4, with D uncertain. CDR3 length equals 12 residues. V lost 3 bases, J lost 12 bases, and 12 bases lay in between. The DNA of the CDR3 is TGTGCCAGCAGTTTTAATAGCTACTATCAGTACTTC. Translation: CASSFNSYYQYF.

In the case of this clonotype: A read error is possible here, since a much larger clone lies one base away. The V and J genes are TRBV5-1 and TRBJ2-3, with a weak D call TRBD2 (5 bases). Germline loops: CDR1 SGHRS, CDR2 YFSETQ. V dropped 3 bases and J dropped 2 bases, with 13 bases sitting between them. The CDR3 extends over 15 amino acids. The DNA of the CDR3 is TGCGCCAGCAGCTCCAAGGACTTCAACACAGATACGCAGTATTTT. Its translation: CASSSKDFNTDTQYF. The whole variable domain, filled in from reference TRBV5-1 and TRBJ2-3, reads KAGVTQTPRYLIKTRGQQVTLSCSPISGHRSVSWYQQTPGQGLQFLFEYFSETQRNKGNFPGRFSGRQFSNSRSEMNVSTLELGDSALYLCASSSKDFNTDTQYFGPGTRLTVL.

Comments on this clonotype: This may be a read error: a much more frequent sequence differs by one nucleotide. The chain's CDR3 is CASSLQGATKAFF. The DNA for the CDR3 is TGTGCCAGCAGTCTACAGGGCGCGACTAAAGCTTTCTTT. The J gene is TRBJ1-1, the V gene TRBV12-3 or TRBV12-4; perhaps TRBD1 as D (6 bases). The CDR3 spans 13 residues. V lost 5 bases and J 9 bases, leaving 16 bases between the germline ends.

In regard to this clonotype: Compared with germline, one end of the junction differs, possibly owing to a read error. The CDR3 reads CANSEGVAGAGSYEQYF. CDR3 bases: TGTGCCAACAGTGAAGGTGTTGCGGGAGCCGGTTCCTACGAGCAGTACTTC. The V and J genes are TRBV6-1 and TRBJ2-7; 7 positions agree with TRBD2. The CDR3 has 17 amino acids. Germline values: CDR1 MNHNS, CDR2 SASEGT.

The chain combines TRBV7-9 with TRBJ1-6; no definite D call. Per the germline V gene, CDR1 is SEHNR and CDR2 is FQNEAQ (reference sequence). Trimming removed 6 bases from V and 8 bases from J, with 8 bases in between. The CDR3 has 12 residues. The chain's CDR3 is CASRYNDSPLHF. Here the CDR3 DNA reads TGTGCCAGCAGGTACAACGATTCACCCCTCCACTTT.

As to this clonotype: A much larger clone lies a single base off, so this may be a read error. CDR3 nucleotide sequence: TGTGCCAGCATCGCACAGGGTCTCAACAATCAGCCCCAGCATTTT. Translated, it gives CASIAQGLNNQPQHF. V is TRBV6-1 and J is TRBJ1-5; TRBD1 might be the D (6 bases). The V gene lost 7 bases and the J gene lost 3 bases, with 16 bases spanning the gap. Germline values: CDR1 MNHNS, CDR2 SASEGT. The CDR3 has 15 residues.

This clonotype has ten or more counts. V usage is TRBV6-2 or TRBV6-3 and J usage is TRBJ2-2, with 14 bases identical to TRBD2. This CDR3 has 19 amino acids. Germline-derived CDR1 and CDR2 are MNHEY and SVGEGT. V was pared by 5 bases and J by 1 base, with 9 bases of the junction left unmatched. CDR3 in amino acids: CASSKPRLAGGRNTGELFF. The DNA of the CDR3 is TGTGCCAGCAGTAAACCTAGACTAGCGGGAGGGCGGAACACCGGGGAGCTGTTTTTT.

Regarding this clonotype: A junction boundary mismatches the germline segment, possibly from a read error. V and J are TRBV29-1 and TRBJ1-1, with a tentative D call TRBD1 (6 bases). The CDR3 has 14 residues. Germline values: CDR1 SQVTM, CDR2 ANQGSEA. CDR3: CSVELLGANIEAFF. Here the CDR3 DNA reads TGCAGCGTTGAGTTGCTGGGGGCGAACATTGAAGCTTTCTTT.

Here the CDR3 DNA reads TGTGCCAGCAGTCGCCGCCGGGCTAACACCGGGGAGCTGTTTTTT. This translates into CASSRRRANTGELFF. V usage is TRBV12-3 or TRBV12-4 and J usage is TRBJ2-2; D call uncertain. Between the trimmed V and J ends, which lost 5 bases and 2 bases, there was a span of 12 bases. This CDR3 contains 15 residues.

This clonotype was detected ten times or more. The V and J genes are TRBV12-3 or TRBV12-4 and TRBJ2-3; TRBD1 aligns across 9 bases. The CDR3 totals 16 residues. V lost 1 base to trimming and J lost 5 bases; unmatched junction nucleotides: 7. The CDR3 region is CASSLGGQGLKDTQYF. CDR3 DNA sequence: TGTGCCAGCAGTTTAGGAGGACAGGGGTTGAAAGATACGCAGTATTTT.

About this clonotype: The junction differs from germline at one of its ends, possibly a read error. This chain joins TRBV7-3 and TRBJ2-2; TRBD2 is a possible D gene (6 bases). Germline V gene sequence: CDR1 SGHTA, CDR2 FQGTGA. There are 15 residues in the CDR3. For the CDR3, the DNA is TGTGCCAGCAGCTTAAGCGGGATGAACACCGGGGAGCTGCTTTTT. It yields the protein CASSLSGMNTGELLF.

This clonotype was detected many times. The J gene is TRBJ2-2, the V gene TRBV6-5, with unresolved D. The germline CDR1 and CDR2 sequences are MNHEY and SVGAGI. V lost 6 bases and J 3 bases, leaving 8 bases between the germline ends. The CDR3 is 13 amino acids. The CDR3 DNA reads TGTGCCAGCAGGGGAAGGGACACCGGGGAGCTGTTTTTT. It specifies CASRGRDTGELFF.

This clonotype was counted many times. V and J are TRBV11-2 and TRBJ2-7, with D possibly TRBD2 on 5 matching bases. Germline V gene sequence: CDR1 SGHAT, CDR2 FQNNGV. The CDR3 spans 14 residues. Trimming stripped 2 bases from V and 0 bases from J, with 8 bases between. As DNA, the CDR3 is TGTGCCAGCAGCTTACCGGGGAGCTCCTACGAGCAGTACTTC. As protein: CASSLPGSSYEQYF.

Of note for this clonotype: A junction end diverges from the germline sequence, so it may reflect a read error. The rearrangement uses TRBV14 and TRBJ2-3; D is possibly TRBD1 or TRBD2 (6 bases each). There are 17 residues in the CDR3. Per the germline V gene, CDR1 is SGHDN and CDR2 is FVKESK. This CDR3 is CASSQPMGGIGTDTQYF. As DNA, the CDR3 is TGTGCCAGCAGCCAACCGATGGGGGGCATCGGCACCGATACGCAGTATTTT.

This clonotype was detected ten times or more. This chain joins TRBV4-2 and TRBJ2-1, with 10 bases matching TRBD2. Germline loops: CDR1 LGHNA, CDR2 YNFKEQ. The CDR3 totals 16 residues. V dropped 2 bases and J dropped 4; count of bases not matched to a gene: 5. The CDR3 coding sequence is TGTGCCAGCAGCCAACGGACTAGCGGACAATACAATGAGCAGTTCTTC. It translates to CASSQRTSGQYNEQFF.

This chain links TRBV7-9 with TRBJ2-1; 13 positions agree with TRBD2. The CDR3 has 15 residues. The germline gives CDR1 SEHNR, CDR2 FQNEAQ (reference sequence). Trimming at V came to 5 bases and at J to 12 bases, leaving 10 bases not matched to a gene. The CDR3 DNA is TGTGCCAGCAGCCGAGGACTAGCGGGAGACCTTGGGCAGTTCTTC. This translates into CASSRGLAGDLGQFF.

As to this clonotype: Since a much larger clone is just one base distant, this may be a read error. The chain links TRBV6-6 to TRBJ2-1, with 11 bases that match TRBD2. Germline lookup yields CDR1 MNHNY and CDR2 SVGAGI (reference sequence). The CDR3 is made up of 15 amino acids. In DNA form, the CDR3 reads TGTGTCAGCAGTTCTAGCGGGAGGCCCGGGGATGAGCAGTTCTTC. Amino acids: CVSSSSGRPGDEQFF.

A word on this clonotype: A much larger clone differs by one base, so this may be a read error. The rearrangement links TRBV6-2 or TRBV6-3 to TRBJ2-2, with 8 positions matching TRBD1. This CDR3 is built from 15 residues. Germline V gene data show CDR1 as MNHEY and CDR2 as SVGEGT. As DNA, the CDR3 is TGTGCCAGCAGGGAGACAGGGGTGAACACCGGGGGGCTGTTTTTT. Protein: CASRETGVNTGGLFF.

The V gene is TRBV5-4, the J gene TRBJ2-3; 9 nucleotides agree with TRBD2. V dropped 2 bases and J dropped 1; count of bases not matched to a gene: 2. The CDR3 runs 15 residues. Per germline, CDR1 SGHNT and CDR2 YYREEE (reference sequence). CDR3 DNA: TGTGCCAGCAGCTTATGGACTAGCGGCACAGATACGCAGTATTTT. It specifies CASSLWTSGTDTQYF.

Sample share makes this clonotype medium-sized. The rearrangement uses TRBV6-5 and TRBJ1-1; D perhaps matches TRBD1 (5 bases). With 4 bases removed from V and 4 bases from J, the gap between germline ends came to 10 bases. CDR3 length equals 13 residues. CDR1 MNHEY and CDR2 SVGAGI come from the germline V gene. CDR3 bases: TGTGCCAGCAGTTTAAGTACAGGCACTGAAGCTTTCTTT. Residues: CASSLSTGTEAFF.

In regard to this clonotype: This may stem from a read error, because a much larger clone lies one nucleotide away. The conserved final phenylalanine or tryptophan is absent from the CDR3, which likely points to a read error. Here the CDR3 reads CASKGRHEQYI. The CDR3 region has the DNA TGTGCCAGCAAGGGGCGCCACGAGCAGTACATC. The chain is built from TRBV12-3 or TRBV12-4 and TRBJ2-7; possibly TRBD1 for D (5 bases). V lost 7 bases to trimming and J lost 5 bases, with 9 bases between them. This CDR3 spans 11 amino acids.

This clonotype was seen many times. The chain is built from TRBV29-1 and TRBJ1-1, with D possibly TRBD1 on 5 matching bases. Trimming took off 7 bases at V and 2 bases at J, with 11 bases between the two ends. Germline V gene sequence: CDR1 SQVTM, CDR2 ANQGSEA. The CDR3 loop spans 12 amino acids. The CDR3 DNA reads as TGCAGCGCCACTGGGGGAAACACTGAAGCTTTCTTT. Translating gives CSATGGNTEAFF. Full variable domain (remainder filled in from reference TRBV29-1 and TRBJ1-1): SAVISQKPSRDICQRGTSLTIQCQVDSQVTMMFWYRQQPGQSLTLIATANQGSEATYESGFVIDKFPISRPNLTFSTLTVSNMSPEDSSIYLCSATGGNTEAFFGQGTRLTVV.

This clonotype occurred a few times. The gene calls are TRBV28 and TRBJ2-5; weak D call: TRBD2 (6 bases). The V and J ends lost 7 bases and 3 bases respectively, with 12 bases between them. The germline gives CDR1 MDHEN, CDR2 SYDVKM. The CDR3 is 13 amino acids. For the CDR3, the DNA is TGTGCCAGCACCCCGGGAGCCGAAGAGACCCAGTACTTC. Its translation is CASTPGAEETQYF.

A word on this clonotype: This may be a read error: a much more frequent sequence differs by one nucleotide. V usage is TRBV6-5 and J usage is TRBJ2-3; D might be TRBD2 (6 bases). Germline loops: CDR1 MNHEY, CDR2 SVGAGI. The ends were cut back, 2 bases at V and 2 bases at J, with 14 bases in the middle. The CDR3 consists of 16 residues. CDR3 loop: CASSYGTSTTTDTQYF. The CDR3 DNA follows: TGTGCCAGCAGTTACGGGACTTCAACTACCACAGATACGCAGTATTTT.

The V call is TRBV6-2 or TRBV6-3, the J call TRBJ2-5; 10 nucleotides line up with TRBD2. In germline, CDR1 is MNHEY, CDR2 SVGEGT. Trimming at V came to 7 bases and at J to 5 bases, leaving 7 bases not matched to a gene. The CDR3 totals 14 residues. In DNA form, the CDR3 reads TGTGCCAGCACCACTAGCGGGGAATGGGAGACCCAGTACTTC. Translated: CASTTSGEWETQYF.

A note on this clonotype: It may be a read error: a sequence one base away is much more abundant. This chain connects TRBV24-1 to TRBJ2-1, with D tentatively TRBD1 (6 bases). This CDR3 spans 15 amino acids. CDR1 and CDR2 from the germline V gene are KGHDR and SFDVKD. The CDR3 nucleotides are TGTGTCACCAGGGGAAAGGACAGCACCTACAATGAGCAGTTCTTC. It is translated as CVTRGKDSTYNEQFF.